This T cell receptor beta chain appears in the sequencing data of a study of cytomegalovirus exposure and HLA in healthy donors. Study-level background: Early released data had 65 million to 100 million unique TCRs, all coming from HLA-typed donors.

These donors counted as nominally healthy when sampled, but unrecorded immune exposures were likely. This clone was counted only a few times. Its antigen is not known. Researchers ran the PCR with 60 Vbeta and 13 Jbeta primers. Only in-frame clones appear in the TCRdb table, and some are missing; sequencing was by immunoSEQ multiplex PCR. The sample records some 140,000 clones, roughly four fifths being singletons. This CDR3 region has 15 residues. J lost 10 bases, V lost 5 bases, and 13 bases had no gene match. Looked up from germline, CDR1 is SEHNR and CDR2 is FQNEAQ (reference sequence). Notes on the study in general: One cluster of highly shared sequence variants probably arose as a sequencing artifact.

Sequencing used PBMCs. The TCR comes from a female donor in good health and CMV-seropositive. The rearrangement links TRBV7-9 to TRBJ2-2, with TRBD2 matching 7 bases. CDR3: CASSGSGARRVELFF. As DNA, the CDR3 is TGTGCCAGCAGCGGAAGCGGGGCGCGCAGGGTGGAGCTGTTTTTT. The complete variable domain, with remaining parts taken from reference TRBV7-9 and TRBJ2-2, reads DTGVSQNPRHKITKRGQNVTFRCDPISEHNRLYWYRQTLGQGPEFLTYFQNEAQLEKSRLLSDRFSAERPKGSFSTLEIQRTEQGDSAMYLCASSGSGARRVELFFGEGSRLTVL.